The T cell receptor (beta chain) under discussion was sequenced for a study of cytomegalovirus exposure and HLA in healthy donors. There are a few counts of this clone. The target antigen is unknown. Study results and caveats: In an earlier analysis, in 587 donors, most V segments appeared productive either ~87% or ~30% of the time.

Donors showed nominal health when sampled, although they likely had unrecorded immune exposures. 13 Jbeta primers and 60 Vbeta primers were used for the PCR. The table came from immunoSEQ multiplex PCR; TCRdb's copy has only in-frame clones and leaves some out. The sample gives under 150,000 clones, roughly four fifths of which show up once; 8.8% is in the top ten. The CDR3 is 16 residues long. Germline V CDR1 and CDR2: SGHRS, YFSETQ. Germline trimming cut 3 bases from V and 3 bases from J; bases unmatched to any gene: 9. This TCR came from a woman between 45 and 60 years old in good health and CMV-seropositive. The chain carries TRBV5-1 and TRBJ2-7, with TRBD1 matching 10 bases. Sequenced sample: PBMCs. The CDR3 nucleotides are TGCGCCAGCAGCTCTACCCGGGACAGGGGAGTCTACGAGCAGTACTTC. The encoded protein is CASSSTRDRGVYEQYF.